This entry is about one TCR beta chain. Its antigen is not known. Germline V lookup: CDR1 MNHEY, CDR2 SVGAGI. The CDR3 extends over 15 amino acids. Trimming stripped 0 bases from V and 2 bases from J, with 9 bases between. Sample-barcoded 5' priming and a J-beta primer mix drove a second PCR of roughly 6 to 12 cycles. Each cDNA molecule was tagged by a template-switch adaptor with 12 random nucleotides. TCRdb itself ran the 5' RACE reads through MiXCR, one entry per CDR3 protein. Of almost 1 million distinct CDR3 sequences listed, about 53% were seen once; the top ten hold about a fifth. This entry is derived from a study of blood T cells in healthy people across ages. Study-level results: Investigators treated diversity estimates from one million T cells as underestimates. Age brought a roughly linear fall in TCR beta diversity measured per million T cells. Samples with more naive T cells showed higher observed beta diversity.

The sample comprised blood. This chain links TRBV6-5 with TRBJ2-3, with D tentatively TRBD2 (6 bases). The sequence was obtained from a woman aged 55-70 years in good health. CDR3 sequence (DNA): TGTGCCAGCAGTTACTCTGGGGGGTTCACAGATACGCAGTATTTT. Amino acids: CASSYSGGFTDTQYF.